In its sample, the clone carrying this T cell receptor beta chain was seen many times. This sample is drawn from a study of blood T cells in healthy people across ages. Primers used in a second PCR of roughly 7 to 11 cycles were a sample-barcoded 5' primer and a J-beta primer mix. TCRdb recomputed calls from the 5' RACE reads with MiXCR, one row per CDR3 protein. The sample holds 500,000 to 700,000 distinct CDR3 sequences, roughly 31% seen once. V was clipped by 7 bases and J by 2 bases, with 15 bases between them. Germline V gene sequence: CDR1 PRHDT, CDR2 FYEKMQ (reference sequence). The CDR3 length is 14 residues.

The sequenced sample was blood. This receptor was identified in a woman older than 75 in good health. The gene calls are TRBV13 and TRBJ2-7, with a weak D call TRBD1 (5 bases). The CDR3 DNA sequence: TGTGCCAGCACCCCCGTAGGGGCCCCCTACGAGCAGTACTTC. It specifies CASTPVGAPYEQYF.